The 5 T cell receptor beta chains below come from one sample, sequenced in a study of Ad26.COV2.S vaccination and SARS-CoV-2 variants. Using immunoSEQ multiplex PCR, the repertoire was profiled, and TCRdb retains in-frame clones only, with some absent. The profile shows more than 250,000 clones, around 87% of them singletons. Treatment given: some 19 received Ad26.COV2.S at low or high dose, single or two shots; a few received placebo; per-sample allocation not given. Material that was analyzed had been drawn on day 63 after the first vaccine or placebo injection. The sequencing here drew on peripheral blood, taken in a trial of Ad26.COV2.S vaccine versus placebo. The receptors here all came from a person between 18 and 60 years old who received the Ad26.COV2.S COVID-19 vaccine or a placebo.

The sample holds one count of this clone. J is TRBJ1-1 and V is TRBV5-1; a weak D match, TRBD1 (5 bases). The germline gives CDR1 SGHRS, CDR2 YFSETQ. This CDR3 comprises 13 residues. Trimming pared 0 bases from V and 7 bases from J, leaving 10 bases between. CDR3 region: CASSLAGIGEAFF. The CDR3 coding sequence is TGCGCCAGCAGCTTGGCAGGGATCGGTGAAGCTTTCTTT.

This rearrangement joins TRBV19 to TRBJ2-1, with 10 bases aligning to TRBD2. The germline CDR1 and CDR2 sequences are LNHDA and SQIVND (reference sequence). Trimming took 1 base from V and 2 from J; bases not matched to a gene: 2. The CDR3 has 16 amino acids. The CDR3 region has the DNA TGTGCCAGTAGTATAGTAGCGGGGGGTACCTACAATGAGCAGTTCTTC. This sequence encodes CASSIVAGGTYNEQFF.

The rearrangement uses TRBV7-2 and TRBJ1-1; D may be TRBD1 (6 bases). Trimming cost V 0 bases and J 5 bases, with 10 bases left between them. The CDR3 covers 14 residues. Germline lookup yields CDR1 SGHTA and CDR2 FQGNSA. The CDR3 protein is CASSLANRVTEAFF. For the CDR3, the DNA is TGTGCCAGCAGCTTAGCTAACAGGGTTACTGAAGCTTTCTTT.

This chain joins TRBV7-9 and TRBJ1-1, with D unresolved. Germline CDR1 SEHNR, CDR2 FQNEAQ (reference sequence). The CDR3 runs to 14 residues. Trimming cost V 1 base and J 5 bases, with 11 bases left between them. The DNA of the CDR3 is TGTGCCAGCAGCTTAGGTGCGGGAGAAACTGAAGCTTTCTTT. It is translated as CASSLGAGETEAFF.

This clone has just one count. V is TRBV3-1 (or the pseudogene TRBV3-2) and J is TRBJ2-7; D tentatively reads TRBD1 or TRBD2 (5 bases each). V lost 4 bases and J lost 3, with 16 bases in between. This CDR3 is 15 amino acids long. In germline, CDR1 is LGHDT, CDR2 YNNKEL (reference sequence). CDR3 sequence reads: CASSPAWDVSYEQYF. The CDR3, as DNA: TGTGCCAGCAGCCCTGCCTGGGACGTCAGCTACGAGCAGTACTTC.